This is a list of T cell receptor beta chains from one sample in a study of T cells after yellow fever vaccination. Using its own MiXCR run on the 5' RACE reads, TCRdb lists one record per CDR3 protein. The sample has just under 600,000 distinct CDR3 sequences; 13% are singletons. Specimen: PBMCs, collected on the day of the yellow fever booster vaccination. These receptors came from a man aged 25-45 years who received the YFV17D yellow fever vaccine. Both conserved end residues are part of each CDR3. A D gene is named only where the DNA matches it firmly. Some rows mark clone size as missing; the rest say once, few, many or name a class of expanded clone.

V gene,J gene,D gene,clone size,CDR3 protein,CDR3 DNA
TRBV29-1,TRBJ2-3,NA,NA,CSQRQATDTQYF,TGCAGCCAGAGACAGGCGACAGATACGCAGTATTTT
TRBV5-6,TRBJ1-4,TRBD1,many,CASSAYRGGFEKLFF,TGTGCCAGCAGCGCCTACAGGGGCGGTTTTGAAAAACTGTTTTTT
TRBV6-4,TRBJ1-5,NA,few,CASRTGQPQHF,TGTGCCAGCAGAACAGGTCAGCCCCAGCATTTT
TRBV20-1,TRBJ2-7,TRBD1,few,CSARGDRDEQYF,TGCAGTGCTAGGGGAGACAGGGACGAGCAGTACTTC
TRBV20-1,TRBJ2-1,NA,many,CSARYRDYEQFF,TGCAGTGCTAGATACCGGGACTATGAGCAGTTCTTC
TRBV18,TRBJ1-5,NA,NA,CASSPPGVSNQPQHF,TGTGCCAGCTCACCACCGGGAGTTAGCAATCAGCCCCAGCATTTT
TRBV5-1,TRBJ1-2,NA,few,CASSLSQGHYGYTF,TGCGCCAGCAGCTTGTCCCAGGGCCACTATGGCTACACCTTC
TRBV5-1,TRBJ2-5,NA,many,CASSFNQETQYF,TGCGCCAGCAGCTTCAACCAAGAGACCCAGTACTTC
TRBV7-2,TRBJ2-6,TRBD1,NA,CANPDRTGANVLTF,TGTGCCAACCCGGACAGGACTGGGGCCAACGTCCTGACTTTC
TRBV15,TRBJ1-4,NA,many,CATSRGETNEKLFF,TGTGCCACCAGCAGGGGGGAGACTAATGAAAAACTGTTTTTT
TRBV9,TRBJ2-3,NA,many,CASSPRGTSTDTQYF,TGTGCCAGCAGCCCTAGGGGGACTAGCACAGATACGCAGTATTTT
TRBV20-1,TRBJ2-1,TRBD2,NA,CSAKTSGYNEQFF,TGCAGTGCTAAGACTAGCGGTTACAATGAGCAGTTCTTC
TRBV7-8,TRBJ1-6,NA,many,CASSLDSPLHF,TGTGCCAGCAGCTTAGACTCACCCCTCCACTTT
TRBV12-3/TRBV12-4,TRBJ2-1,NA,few,CASRPTGSPYNEQFF,TGTGCCAGCAGACCAACAGGATCACCCTACAATGAGCAGTTCTTC
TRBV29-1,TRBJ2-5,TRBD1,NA,CSVRQGVGETQYF,TGCAGCGTCAGACAGGGAGTGGGAGAGACCCAGTACTTC
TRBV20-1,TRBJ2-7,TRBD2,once,CSASPGGEQYF,TGCAGTGCTTCTCCGGGAGGCGAGCAGTACTTC
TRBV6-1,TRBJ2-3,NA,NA,CASSEGPGDTQYF,TGTGCCAGCAGTGAGGGACCCGGAGATACGCAGTATTTT
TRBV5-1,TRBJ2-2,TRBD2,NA,CASRLLAGGSTGELFF,TGCGCCAGCAGACTCCTAGCGGGAGGATCCACCGGGGAGCTGTTTTTT
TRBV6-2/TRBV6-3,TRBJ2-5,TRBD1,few,CASRLLDRGRETQYF,TGTGCCAGCAGACTTCTCGACAGGGGGCGAGAGACCCAGTACTTC
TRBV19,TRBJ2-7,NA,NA,CASSPTGFLTYEQYF,TGTGCCAGTAGTCCAACAGGGTTCCTTACCTACGAGCAGTACTTC
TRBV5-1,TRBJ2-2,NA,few,CASKEEQSNTGELFF,TGCGCCAGCAAAGAAGAACAGTCGAACACCGGGGAGCTGTTTTTT
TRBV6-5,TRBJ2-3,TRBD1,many,CASSLQGASTDTQYF,TGTGCCAGCAGTTTACAGGGGGCTAGTACAGATACGCAGTATTTT
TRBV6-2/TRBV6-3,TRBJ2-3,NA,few,CASSYSLRTDTQYF,TGTGCCAGCAGTTATTCCCTCCGGACAGATACGCAGTATTTT
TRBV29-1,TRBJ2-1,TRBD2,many,CSVVAGGAEQFF,TGCAGCGTTGTAGCGGGAGGTGCTGAGCAGTTCTTC
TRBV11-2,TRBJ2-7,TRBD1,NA,CASSIPGTGGYEQYF,TGTGCCAGCAGCATACCCGGGACAGGGGGCTACGAGCAGTACTTC
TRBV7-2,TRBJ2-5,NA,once,CASSLGLQVRETQYF,TGTGCCAGCAGCTTAGGGCTTCAGGTCCGGGAGACCCAGTACTTC
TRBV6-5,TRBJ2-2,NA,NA,CASSLRTSTGELFF,TGTGCCAGCAGTTTAAGGACTTCTACCGGGGAGCTGTTTTTT
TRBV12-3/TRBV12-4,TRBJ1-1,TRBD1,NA,CASSLRGLNTEAFF,TGTGCCAGCAGTTTAAGGGGGCTTAACACTGAAGCTTTCTTT
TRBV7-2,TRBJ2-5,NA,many,CASSLRLGETQYF,TGTGCCAGCAGCTTACGGTTAGGAGAGACCCAGTACTTC
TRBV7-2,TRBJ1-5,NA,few,CASSSAYIGNQPQHF,TGTGCCAGCAGCTCAGCTTATATCGGCAATCAGCCCCAGCATTTT
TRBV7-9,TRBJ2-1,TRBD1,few,CASSPRDREVEQFF,TGTGCCAGCAGCCCGCGGGACAGGGAGGTTGAGCAGTTCTTC
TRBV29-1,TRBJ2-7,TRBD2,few,CSVVPTSGSGYEQYF,TGCAGCGTTGTACCTACTAGCGGGAGTGGCTACGAGCAGTACTTC
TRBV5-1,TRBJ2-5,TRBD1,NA,CASSSENRGRQETQYF,TGCGCCAGCAGCTCGGAAAACAGGGGACGGCAAGAGACCCAGTACTTC
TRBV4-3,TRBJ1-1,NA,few,CASSQDGVTEAFF,TGCGCCAGCAGCCAGGACGGGGTCACTGAAGCTTTCTTT
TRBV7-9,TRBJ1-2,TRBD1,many,CASSSGTGSYGYTF,TGTGCCAGCAGCTCCGGGACAGGTAGCTATGGCTACACCTTC
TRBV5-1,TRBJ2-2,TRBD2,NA,CASSFRLAGDTGELFF,TGCGCCAGCAGCTTTCGACTAGCGGGAGACACCGGGGAGCTGTTTTTT
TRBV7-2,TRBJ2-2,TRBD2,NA,CASSLRPAGTGELFF,TGTGCCAGCAGCTTGAGGCCAGCGGGAACCGGGGAGCTGTTTTTT
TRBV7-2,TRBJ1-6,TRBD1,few,CASSLSDRVFILNSPLHF,TGTGCCAGCAGCTTATCTGACAGGGTTTTCATCCTAAATTCACCCCTCCACTTT
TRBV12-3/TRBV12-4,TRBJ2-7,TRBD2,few,CASSSRPGLAGSEQYF,TGTGCCAGCAGTTCTAGGCCGGGACTAGCGGGATCCGAGCAGTACTTC
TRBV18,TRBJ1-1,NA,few,CASSIGTQGNTEAFF,TGTGCCAGCTCAATAGGAACACAGGGGAACACTGAAGCTTTCTTT
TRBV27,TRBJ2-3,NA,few,CASSRSTPTDTQYF,TGTGCCAGCAGCCGATCGACACCCACAGATACGCAGTATTTT
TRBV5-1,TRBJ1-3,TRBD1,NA,CASSVTGGFGNTIYF,TGCGCCAGCAGCGTGACAGGGGGTTTTGGAAACACCATATATTTT
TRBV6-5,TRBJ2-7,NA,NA,CASSYGGGDTYEQYF,TGTGCCAGCAGTTACGGAGGGGGGGACACCTACGAGCAGTACTTC
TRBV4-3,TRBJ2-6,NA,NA,CASSRGRANVLTF,TGCGCCAGCAGCCGAGGAAGGGCCAACGTCCTGACTTTC
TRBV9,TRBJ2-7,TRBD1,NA,CASSVVGQGLREQYF,TGTGCCAGCAGCGTAGTGGGACAGGGATTACGAGAGCAGTACTTC
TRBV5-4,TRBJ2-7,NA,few,CASSSPWRLGEVNEQYF,TGTGCCAGCAGCTCGCCGTGGCGGCTTGGGGAGGTGAACGAGCAGTACTTC
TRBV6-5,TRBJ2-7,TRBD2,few,CASSYASGTSGSYEQYF,TGTGCCAGCAGTTACGCCTCCGGGACTAGCGGGAGCTACGAGCAGTACTTC
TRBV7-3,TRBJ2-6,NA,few,CASSLSPSGANVLTF,TGTGCCAGCAGCTTAAGTCCCTCCGGGGCCAACGTCCTGACTTTC
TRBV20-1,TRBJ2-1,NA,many,CSARKGPSSYNEQFF,TGCAGTGCTAGGAAAGGACCGAGCTCCTACAATGAGCAGTTCTTC
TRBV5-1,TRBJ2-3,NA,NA,CASSLEASVADTQYF,TGCGCCAGCAGCTTGGAGGCAAGCGTGGCAGATACGCAGTATTTT
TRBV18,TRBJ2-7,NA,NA,CASSQTVSGSYEQYF,TGTGCCAGCTCACAGACAGTTAGCGGATCCTACGAGCAGTACTTC
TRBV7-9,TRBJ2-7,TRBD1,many,CASRRDSSYEQYF,TGTGCCAGCAGACGGGACAGCTCCTACGAGCAGTACTTC
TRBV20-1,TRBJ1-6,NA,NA,CSAREEGSSYNSPLHF,TGCAGTGCTAGAGAAGAAGGGAGCTCCTATAATTCACCCCTCCACTTT